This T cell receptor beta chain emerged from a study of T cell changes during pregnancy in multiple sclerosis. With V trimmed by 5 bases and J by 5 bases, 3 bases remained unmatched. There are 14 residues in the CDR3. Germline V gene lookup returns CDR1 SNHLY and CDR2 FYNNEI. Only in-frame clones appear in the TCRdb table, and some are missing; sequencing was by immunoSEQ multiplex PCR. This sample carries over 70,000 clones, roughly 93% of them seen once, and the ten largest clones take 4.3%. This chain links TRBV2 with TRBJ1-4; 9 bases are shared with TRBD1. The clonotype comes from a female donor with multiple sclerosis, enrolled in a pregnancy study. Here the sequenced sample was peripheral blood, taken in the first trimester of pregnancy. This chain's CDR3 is CASSTGTGNEKLFF. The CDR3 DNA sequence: TGTGCCAGCAGTACCGGGACAGGGAATGAAAAACTGTTTTTT.